Below, 16 T cell receptor beta chains from the same sample are listed, as sequenced in a study of T cells and Merkel cell carcinoma outcomes. Libraries were prepared by immunoSEQ multiplex PCR; TCRdb keeps only in-frame clonotypes and omits some of them. Among a few thousand clones listed, approximately 84% were seen once. The sequenced material came from tumor tissue from Merkel cell carcinoma. The receptors were gathered from a human donor with Merkel cell carcinoma.

The V and J genes are TRBV4-2 and TRBJ1-6; tentatively, D is TRBD1 (5 bases). V gave up 1 base and J gave up 6 bases, with 13 bases separating them. The CDR3 spans 16 residues. The V gene's germline CDR1 is LGHNA and CDR2 YNFKEQ. CDR3 bases: TGTGCCAGCAGCCAAGGTAGGGACCGAAGTAATTCACCCCTCCACTTT. Protein: CASSQGRDRSNSPLHF.

This CDR3 is CASSFETGYNSPLHF. CDR3 coding DNA: TGTGCCAGCAGCTTCGAAACGGGTTATAATTCACCCCTCCACTTT. The chain combines TRBV11-2 with TRBJ1-6; the D is unclear. Germline loops: CDR1 SGHAT, CDR2 FQNNGV. Deletions cut 3 bases from V and 4 bases from J, with 10 bases between. The CDR3 consists of 15 residues.

This chain connects TRBV27 to TRBJ1-1, with D unresolved. CDR1 and CDR2 (germline): MNHEY, SMNVEV (reference sequence). The CDR3 has 11 residues. The V gene lost 7 bases and the J gene lost 1 base, with 4 bases spanning the gap. DNA of the CDR3: TGTGCCAGCAAGGGGAACACTGAAGCTTTCTTT. Translation gives CASKGNTEAFF.

The rearrangement links TRBV10-1 to TRBJ2-7; D assignment may be TRBD1 or TRBD2 (5 bases each). The CDR3 has 14 residues. Trimming shortened V by 0 bases and J by 2 bases, and 8 bases separated the two germline ends. Germline-derived CDR1 and CDR2 are WNHNN and SYGVQD (reference sequence). Here the CDR3 DNA reads TGCGCCAGCAGTGAGTCGGGACCAACCTACGAGCAGTACTTC. Translating gives CASSESGPTYEQYF.

The genes are TRBV30 and TRBJ2-7; D remains unclear. V was trimmed by 5 bases and J by 0 bases, leaving 11 bases between them. Germline loops: CDR1 GTSNPN, CDR2 SVGIG (reference sequence). The CDR3 has 13 residues. The CDR3 nucleotides are TGTGCCTGGGTGGACGGGTCCTCCTACGAGCAGTACTTC. This codes for CAWVDGSSYEQYF.

The chain recombines TRBV6-1 with TRBJ1-5, with D hard to call. CDR1 is MNHNS and CDR2 is SASEGT in the germline V gene. Trimming removed 5 bases from V and 7 bases from J, with 9 bases in between. CDR3 length: 12 amino acids. The CDR3 sequence is CASSPYGQPQHF. The CDR3 DNA follows: TGTGCCAGCAGTCCTTACGGCCAGCCCCAGCATTTT.

A single count supports this clone. The V and J genes are TRBV30 and TRBJ1-1; D is perhaps TRBD1 (5 bases). The CDR3 is 13 amino acids. V was clipped by 5 bases and J by 5 bases, with 15 bases between them. From germline, CDR1 is GTSNPN and CDR2 SVGIG (reference sequence). The CDR3 region is CAWVGLPRTEAFF. For the CDR3, the DNA is TGTGCCTGGGTGGGACTCCCGAGGACTGAAGCTTTCTTT. The full variable domain, with the rest looked up from reference TRBV30 and TRBJ1-1, is SQTIHQWPATLVQPVGSPLSLECTVEGTSNPNLYWYRQAAGRGLQLLFYSVGIGQISSEVPQNLSASRPQDRQFILSSKKLLLSDSGFYLCAWVGLPRTEAFFGQGTRLTVV.

Remarks on this clone: An end of the junction does not agree with germline; a read error may underlie this. The chain has TRBV5-8 and TRBJ1-1; possible D gene TRBD1, 5 bases. Germline loops: CDR1 SGHTS, CDR2 YDEGEE. CDR3 length: 16 residues. In nucleotides, the CDR3 is TGTGCCAACAGCTCACTATATTGGGGGGGGAACACTGAAGCTTTCTTT. Translation gives CANSSLYWGGNTEAFF.

This clone was seen more than once but under ten times. This sequence joins TRBV2 and TRBJ2-7, with 11 bases fitting TRBD2. The V and J ends lost 7 bases and 6 bases, in that order; junction bases with no gene match: 5. The CDR3 contains 13 residues. The germline V gene encodes CDR1 SNHLY and CDR2 FYNNEI. The CDR3 spells CASILAGEVEQYF. CDR3 nucleotides: TGTGCCAGCATACTAGCGGGAGAGGTCGAGCAGTACTTC.

V usage is TRBV15 and J usage is TRBJ2-7; TRBD2 agrees at 14 bases. Germline V gene data show CDR1 as LNHNV and CDR2 as YYDKDF (reference sequence). Trimming cost V 0 bases and J 5 bases; bases outside gene matches: 9. CDR3 length: 18 residues. In DNA form, the CDR3 reads TGTGCCACCAGCAGAGACGGACTAGCGGGAGGCCACGGGAACGAGCAGTACTTC. Translated, it gives CATSRDGLAGGHGNEQYF.

This chain uses TRBV29-1 with TRBJ2-3; D is uncertain. The germline V gene has CDR1 SQVTM and CDR2 ANQGSEA. The CDR3 consists of 11 residues. V was trimmed by 5 bases and J by 2 bases, leaving 5 bases between them. The DNA of the CDR3 is TGCAGCGTTAGGAACACAGATACGCAGTATTTT. Protein product: CSVRNTDTQYF.

The rearrangement uses TRBV4-3 and TRBJ2-1; the D call may be TRBD1 or TRBD2 (5 bases each). The CDR3 runs 13 residues. Germline assignment: CDR1 LGHNA and CDR2 YSLEER. Trimming left V 3 bases short and J 7 bases short, with 10 bases between. CDR3 bases: TGCGCCAGCAGCCAGGCGAGGGGTAATGAGCAGTTCTTC. Translated: CASSQARGNEQFF.

V usage is TRBV9 and J usage is TRBJ1-5; 12 positions match TRBD1. J gave up 5 bases and V 4 bases, and 10 bases lay outside the gene matches. CDR1 is SGDLS and CDR2 is YYNGEE in the germline V gene. The CDR3 runs 17 residues. The CDR3: CASSPTGGTGGYQPQHF. In nucleotides, the CDR3 is TGTGCCAGCAGCCCAACAGGCGGGACAGGGGGCTATCAGCCCCAGCATTTT.

The chain joins TRBV7-8 to TRBJ1-3; D unclear. CDR3 length equals 14 residues. Trimming took 2 bases from V and 0 from J, leaving 5 bases between them. CDR1 SGHVS and CDR2 FQNEAQ come from the germline V gene. The CDR3 sequence is CASSLWDSGNTIYF. CDR3 bases: TGTGCCAGCAGCTTATGGGACTCTGGAAACACCATATATTTT.

The chain employs TRBV5-4 and TRBJ1-5; D unclear. The CDR3 totals 13 residues. Trimming took off 4 bases at V and 7 bases at J, with 12 bases between the two ends. The germline CDR1 and CDR2 sequences are SGHNT and YYREEE (reference sequence). In DNA form, the CDR3 reads TGTGCCAGCAGCCCTGCCCCATGGCAGCCCCAGCATTTT. This translates into CASSPAPWQPQHF. Looking up the rest from reference TRBV5-4 and TRBJ1-5 gives the full variable domain: ETGVTQSPTHLIKTRGQQVTLRCSSQSGHNTVSWYQQALGQGPQFIFQYYREEENGRGNFPPRFSGLQFPNYSSELNVNALELDDSALYLCASSPAPWQPQHFGDGTRLSIL.

With respect to this clone: Its ends do not fully match the called genes, so a read error is possible. This rearrangement joins TRBV7-9 to TRBJ2-1; either TRBD1 or TRBD2 may fit D (5 bases each). CDR1 is SEHNR and CDR2 is FQNEAQ in the germline V gene (reference sequence). The CDR3 runs 14 residues. CDR3 amino acids: CVSDRDGTYNEQFF. The CDR3 DNA sequence: TGCGTTTCGGACCGGGACGGGACCTACAATGAGCAGTTCTTC.